Shown below are 29 T cell receptor beta chains from a single sample sequenced in a study of Graves' ophthalmopathy and Graves' hyperthyroidism. Beta-chain TCR CDR3 regions were amplified from RNA transcripts. Second-round multiplex PCR followed a first-round RT-PCR using HTBI primers. Each CDR3 protein gets one entry after TCRdb re-called the multiplex PCR reads with MiXCR. The sample carries some 390,000 distinct CDR3 sequences, around 20% recorded once. Sequenced material: peripheral blood. These receptor sequences come from a woman under 30 with Graves' ophthalmopathy.

The chain carries TRBV28 and TRBJ2-5; 11 bases agree with TRBD2. V dropped 6 bases and J dropped 5; count of bases not matched to a gene: 11. The CDR3 is made up of 16 amino acids. CDR1 and CDR2 from the germline V gene are MDHEN and SYDVKM. The CDR3 region has the DNA TGTGCCAGCAGCGGGGGACTAGCGGACCCCAGGGAGACCCAGTACTTC. The encoded protein is CASSGGLADPRETQYF.

This clonotype was counted at least ten times. This chain uses TRBV6-5 with TRBJ2-2; possible D gene TRBD2, 5 bases. Trimming removed 0 bases from V and 7 bases from J, with 6 bases in between. This CDR3 has 13 residues. Germline values: CDR1 MNHEY, CDR2 SVGAGI. CDR3 nucleotides: TGTGCCAGCAGTTACTCCGGGAACGGGGAGCTGTTTTTT. Translation gives CASSYSGNGELFF.

This clonotype was observed at least ten times. The rearrangement links TRBV7-2 to TRBJ1-3; D gene uncertain. The CDR3 consists of 12 residues. CDR1 SGHTA and CDR2 FQGNSA come from the germline V gene. V lost 5 bases to trimming and J lost 4 bases, with 6 bases between them. CDR3 sequence reads: CASSPGGNTIYF. The CDR3 region has the DNA TGTGCCAGCAGCCCGGGGGGAAACACCATATATTTT.

At least ten counts were recorded for this clonotype. The chain couples TRBV10-3 to TRBJ1-2, with 7 bases that match TRBD1. Germline V gene data show CDR1 as ENHRY and CDR2 as SYGVKD. The CDR3 sequence is 16 residues long. The trim removed 3 bases at V and 4 bases at J, leaving 11 bases unmatched. CDR3 nucleotides: TGTGCCATCAGTGACACGACAGGGAAACAAGTCTATGGCTACACCTTC. It codes for CAISDTTGKQVYGYTF.

This clonotype has a handful of counts. The rearrangement links TRBV28 to TRBJ2-7; unclear D gene. Germline CDR1 is MDHEN and CDR2 is SYDVKM. V was pared by 3 bases and J by 3 bases, with 9 bases between. This CDR3 spans 13 amino acids. CDR3 region: CASSFEPHYEQYF. Here the CDR3 DNA reads TGTGCCAGCAGTTTCGAACCCCACTACGAGCAGTACTTC.

This clonotype was seen at least ten times. V and J are TRBV12-3 or TRBV12-4 and TRBJ1-3; TRBD1 might be the D (6 bases). Trimming shortened V by 8 bases and J by 1 base, and 15 bases separated the two germline ends. CDR3 length: 15 residues. The CDR3 DNA reads TGTGCCAGCGCAGGGGAACTGGGATCTGGAAACACCATATATTTT. Translated: CASAGELGSGNTIYF.

The chain joins TRBV7-9 to TRBJ2-5, with 8 bases lining up with TRBD2. The germline V gene has CDR1 SEHNR and CDR2 FQNEAQ (reference sequence). V lost 7 bases and J lost 4; bases outside the gene matches: 5. The CDR3 is 13 amino acids. CDR3 nucleotide sequence: TGTGCCAGCACCACCCTAGCGGGAGAGACCCAGTACTTC. It encodes CASTTLAGETQYF.

This chain connects TRBV12-3 or TRBV12-4 to TRBJ1-1, with 8 bases lining up with TRBD1. CDR3 length: 14 residues. Losses at the gene ends were 6 bases for V and 5 bases for J; bases not matched to a gene: 8. In DNA, the CDR3 is TGTGCCAGCAGCTCCCAGGGGGCTTGGACTGAAGCTTTCTTT. Its translation is CASSSQGAWTEAFF.

This clonotype has ten or more counts. The chain is built from TRBV24-1 and TRBJ1-1; D gene unclear. Trimming pared 0 bases from V and 1 base from J, leaving 2 bases between. CDR3 length: 13 amino acids. Germline values: CDR1 KGHDR, CDR2 SFDVKD. In DNA form, the CDR3 reads TGTGCCACCAGTGATTTGGAGAACACTGAAGCTTTCTTT. The encoded protein is CATSDLENTEAFF.

This clonotype appeared many times. The gene calls are TRBV5-6 and TRBJ2-7; D not resolved. Germline V CDR1 and CDR2: SGHDT, YYEEEE. The V and J ends lost 1 base and 3 bases respectively, with 11 bases between them. The CDR3 totals 14 residues. The CDR3 loop is CASSLLDGVYEQYF. As DNA, the CDR3 is TGTGCCAGCAGCTTGTTAGACGGAGTCTACGAGCAGTACTTC.

This clonotype was picked up a small number of times. A much more abundant neighbour one base away suggests this may be a read error. The chain combines TRBV12-3 or TRBV12-4 with TRBJ2-3; D is unresolved. This CDR3 is 11 amino acids long. CDR3 residues: CGSSFEDTQYF. The CDR3 nucleotides are TGTGGCAGCAGTTTTGAAGATACGCAGTATTTT.

This clonotype appeared many times. The chain joins TRBV20-1 to TRBJ1-1; a weak D match, TRBD1 (5 bases). The V end lost 6 bases, the J end lost 6 bases, and 20 bases lay between the germline ends. Germline CDR1 DFQATT, CDR2 SNEGSKA (reference sequence). CDR3 size: 14 residues. The DNA for the CDR3 is TGCAGTGCCCTCCCAAGGGGTTTGGGCGCTGAAGCTTTCTTT. Residues: CSALPRGLGAEAFF.

The gene calls are TRBV12-3 or TRBV12-4 and TRBJ1-6; D uncertain. This CDR3 comprises 16 residues. Trimming removed 5 bases at V and 2 bases at J, with 13 bases between. In DNA form, the CDR3 reads TGTGCCAGCAGTCTTCGATCGGCGGCCTATAATTCACCCCTCCACTTT. Amino acids: CASSLRSAAYNSPLHF.

This clonotype was observed at least ten times. The chain employs TRBV7-2 and TRBJ2-7; possibly TRBD1 for D (7 bases). CDR1 and CDR2 from the germline V gene are SGHTA and FQGNSA. This CDR3 is 17 amino acids long. The ends were cut back, 0 bases at V and 2 bases at J, with 17 bases in the middle. The CDR3 nucleotides are TGTGCCAGCAGCTTAGCGAGGGAGGACAGGAAGACCTACGAGCAGTACTTC. Residues: CASSLAREDRKTYEQYF.

This clonotype was picked up many times. The chain combines TRBV6-5 with TRBJ1-5; D might be TRBD1 (5 bases). The V end was cut by 6 bases, the J end by 6 bases, with 15 bases between. Germline loops: CDR1 MNHEY, CDR2 SVGAGI. The CDR3 totals 14 residues. The CDR3 region is CASRTSGLSQPQHF. CDR3 bases: TGTGCCAGCAGGACCTCGGGGCTCAGTCAGCCCCAGCATTTT.

This clonotype was seen repeatedly, ten times or more. The chain's CDR3 is CASNDRDPEAFF. CDR3 bases: TGTGCCAGCAACGACAGAGACCCTGAAGCTTTCTTT. The gene calls are TRBV6-5 and TRBJ1-1, with D possibly matching TRBD1 (5 bases). The germline V and J ends were trimmed by 7 bases and 6 bases, with 12 bases remaining between them. The length of the CDR3 is 12 residues. Per the germline V gene, CDR1 is MNHEY and CDR2 is SVGAGI.

This clonotype was detected ten times or more. The chain combines TRBV19 with TRBJ2-2, with D possibly matching TRBD1 (6 bases). CDR3 length equals 15 residues. CDR1 and CDR2 (germline): LNHDA, SQIVND (reference sequence). V lost 3 bases, J lost 0 bases, and 8 bases lay in between. The DNA for the CDR3 is TGTGCCAGTAGTATGGGGGCCACGAACACCGGGGAGCTGTTTTTT. This gives the protein CASSMGATNTGELFF.

The J gene is TRBJ2-2, the V gene TRBV11-2, with D tentatively TRBD2 (6 bases). The CDR3 is 18 amino acids. Germline CDR1 reads SGHAT; CDR2 reads FQNNGV. Trimming stripped 2 bases from V and 6 bases from J, with 22 bases between. The DNA for the CDR3 is TGTGCCAGCAGCTTATCCGGGGTCTCACTAGCTCAATCCGGGGAGCTGTTTTTT. It codes for CASSLSGVSLAQSGELFF.

The chain has TRBV11-2 and TRBJ2-7; TRBD2 matches 13 bases. Trimming removed 2 bases from V and 5 bases from J; junction bases left unmatched: 6. Germline V lookup: CDR1 SGHAT, CDR2 FQNNGV. This CDR3 is 16 amino acids long. CDR3: CASSLRGLAGMDEQYF. In DNA form, the CDR3 reads TGTGCCAGCAGCTTAAGGGGACTAGCGGGAATGGACGAGCAGTACTTC.

The count of this clonotype is one. The rearrangement joins TRBV20-1 to TRBJ2-7, with 7 bases matching TRBD1. Per germline, CDR1 DFQATT and CDR2 SNEGSKA (reference sequence). This CDR3 has 15 amino acids. The ends lost 1 base at V and 0 bases at J; junction bases unmatched: 6. The chain's CDR3 is CSARAGQQSSYEQYF. In DNA form, the CDR3 reads TGCAGTGCTAGAGCGGGACAGCAAAGCTCCTACGAGCAGTACTTC.

By its share, this clonotype is medium-sized. The rearrangement links TRBV28 to TRBJ2-5, with D possibly matching TRBD1 (6 bases). Germline lookup yields CDR1 MDHEN and CDR2 SYDVKM. The CDR3 has 14 residues. Trimming pared 6 bases from V and 2 bases from J, leaving 13 bases between. The CDR3, as DNA: TGTGCCAGCAGAAAGGGCGACAGGCAAGAGACCCAGTACTTC. Its translation is CASRKGDRQETQYF.

This clonotype has at least ten counts. This chain connects TRBV9 to TRBJ1-1; no definite D call. The CDR3 extends over 17 amino acids. Germline CDR1 reads SGDLS; CDR2 reads YYNGEE. Trimming took off 4 bases at V and 1 base at J, with 20 bases between the two ends. The CDR3 loop is CASSPHLPTAENTEAFF. The CDR3 DNA sequence: TGTGCCAGCAGCCCGCACCTCCCGACGGCGGAGAACACTGAAGCTTTCTTT.

This clonotype was picked up many times. The V call is TRBV6-1, the J call TRBJ2-5; 10 nucleotides line up with TRBD1. The CDR3 is 14 residues long. The germline gives CDR1 MNHNS, CDR2 SASEGT. V trimming: 1 base; J trimming: 4 bases; junction bases outside the gene matches: 0. In DNA, the CDR3 is TGTGCCAGCAGTGAAGGACAGGGGGCAGAGACCCAGTACTTC. It translates to CASSEGQGAETQYF.

At least ten counts were recorded for this clonotype. The J gene is TRBJ2-7, the V gene TRBV7-9; D unclear. Germline values: CDR1 SEHNR, CDR2 FQNEAQ (reference sequence). V shed 1 base and J shed 6 bases, with 10 bases lying between them. There are 13 residues in the CDR3. This CDR3 is CASSLGGVTEQYF. The DNA for the CDR3 is TGTGCCAGCAGCTTAGGAGGTGTCACCGAGCAGTACTTC.

This clonotype was picked up many times. CDR3 coding DNA: TGTGCCAGCAGCGGACTTAACTATGGCTACACCTTC. Amino acids: CASSGLNYGYTF. This chain joins TRBV6-2 or TRBV6-3 and TRBJ1-2, with D unclear. This CDR3 has 12 amino acids. CDR1 is MNHEY, CDR2 SVGEGT, per germline. The ends were cut back, 6 bases at V and 1 base at J, with 6 bases in the middle.

This clonotype was recorded a few times. This sequence joins TRBV7-8 and TRBJ2-7, with 10 nucleotides matching TRBD2. V was pared by 1 base and J by 4 bases, with 7 bases of the junction left unmatched. CDR1 and CDR2 from the germline V gene are SGHVS and FQNEAQ. The CDR3 runs to 16 residues. The DNA for the CDR3 is TGTGCCAGCAGCTTAGTTCCTAGCGGGAGCGGGTACGAGCAGTACTTC. Translated, it gives CASSLVPSGSGYEQYF. Looking up the rest from reference TRBV7-8 and TRBJ2-7 gives the full variable domain: GAGVSQSPRYKVAKRGQDVALRCDPISGHVSLFWYQQALGQGPEFLTYFQNEAQLDKSGLPSDRFFAERPEGSVSTLKIQRTQQEDSAVYLCASSLVPSGSGYEQYFGPGTRLTVT.

This clonotype showed up many times. This chain joins TRBV20-1 and TRBJ2-5, with 8 bases aligning to TRBD2. The CDR3 is made up of 14 amino acids. Germline V gives CDR1 DFQATT, CDR2 SNEGSKA (reference sequence). V gave up 5 bases and J gave up 5 bases; unmatched junction bases: 10. The CDR3 DNA is TGCAGTGCTGACGGGCTCCGGGAGGGGGAGACCCAGTACTTC. This sequence encodes CSADGLREGETQYF.

This clonotype was observed many times. This rearrangement joins TRBV11-3 to TRBJ2-2; D is unresolved. The CDR3 has 16 amino acids. The V and J ends lost 1 base and 6 bases respectively, with 15 bases between them. Germline V gene lookup returns CDR1 SGHNT and CDR2 YENEEA. The CDR3 DNA reads as TGTGCCAGCAGCTTAGTACCAGGCCATAGGGCCGGGGAGCTGTTTTTT. Encoded protein: CASSLVPGHRAGELFF.

This clonotype was recorded at least ten times. This chain connects TRBV10-3 to TRBJ2-7, with 11 bases aligning to TRBD1. Germline loops: CDR1 ENHRY, CDR2 SYGVKD. V was pared by 8 bases and J by 6 bases, with 12 bases of the junction left unmatched. The CDR3 runs 15 residues. This CDR3 reads CAIGWGTGGTSEQYF. As DNA, the CDR3 is TGTGCCATCGGGTGGGGGACAGGGGGAACGAGCGAGCAGTACTTC.